The 17 T cell receptor beta chains reported below all come from one sample, sequenced in a study of vaccination effects on CD4 cells after COVID-19. No antigen has been identified for these receptors. Only in-frame clones appear in the TCRdb table, and some are missing; sequencing was by immunoSEQ multiplex PCR. This table holds 50,000 or so clones, 65% to 80% found once. Researchers isolated CD4+ T cells once 9 to 11 days of culture had elapsed. The person had PCR-confirmed SARS-CoV-2 infection between March and December 2020. Each participant received a vaccine that was either BNT162b2 or mRNA-1273, given as two doses. This sample comprised CD4+ T cells from PBMCs cultured without peptide, obtained after COVID-19 vaccination. The receptor set was obtained from a human donor who had a prior SARS-CoV-2 infection.

V and J are TRBV5-6 and TRBJ1-4; D unclear. Germline assignment: CDR1 SGHDT and CDR2 YYEEEE. The CDR3 sequence is 14 residues long. V was cut by 1 base and J by 8 bases, with 12 bases left in between. This CDR3 is CASSLNGSGEKLFF. CDR3 DNA: TGTGCCAGCAGCTTGAACGGGTCGGGGGAAAAACTGTTTTTT.

This clone was detected only once. V gene TRBV6-2 or TRBV6-3 combines with J gene TRBJ2-3; 8 nucleotides agree with TRBD2. The V and J ends lost 0 bases and 4 bases, in that order; junction bases with no gene match: 6. The CDR3 has 16 amino acids. The V gene's germline CDR1 is MNHEY and CDR2 SVGEGT. The CDR3 sequence is CASSYSTGLGSDTQYF. CDR3 bases: TGTGCCAGCAGTTACTCGACGGGACTAGGGTCAGATACGCAGTATTTT.

The chain uses TRBV11-3 and TRBJ2-7, with D maybe TRBD2 (5 bases). Between the trimmed V and J ends, which lost 5 bases and 2 bases, there was a span of 10 bases. CDR3 length: 13 residues. Germline CDR1 reads SGHNT; CDR2 reads YENEEA. The CDR3 reads CASSLNGAYEQYF. In nucleotides, the CDR3 is TGTGCCAGCAGCCTAAACGGGGCCTACGAGCAGTACTTC.

The V gene is TRBV11-3, the J gene TRBJ2-7; 11 bases line up with TRBD1. The CDR3 is 15 amino acids. The germline CDR1 and CDR2 sequences are SGHNT and YENEEA. Trimming cost V 3 bases and J 5 bases; bases outside gene matches: 6. This CDR3 is CASSFSGQGGHEQYF. The CDR3 DNA is TGTGCCAGCAGCTTCTCGGGACAGGGGGGACACGAGCAGTACTTC.

The chain has TRBV12-5 and TRBJ2-3; unclear D gene. V lost 6 bases and J lost 4, with 17 bases in between. CDR3 size: 15 residues. The germline V gene encodes CDR1 LGHNT and CDR2 FRNRAP. This CDR3 is CASGQGAGVPDTQYF. The CDR3 nucleotides read TGTGCTAGTGGCCAAGGCGCAGGTGTCCCAGATACGCAGTATTTT.

This chain links TRBV2 with TRBJ2-1; 10 bases line up with TRBD2. The CDR3 covers 16 residues. V shed 0 bases and J 4 bases; nucleotides not matched to a gene: 3. Germline V gene data show CDR1 as SNHLY and CDR2 as FYNNEI. CDR3 protein: CASSEASGRGYNEQFF. As DNA, the CDR3 is TGTGCCAGCAGTGAAGCGAGCGGGAGGGGTTACAATGAGCAGTTCTTC. Drawing the rest from reference TRBV2 and TRBJ2-1, the complete variable domain is EPEVTQTPSHQVTQMGQEVILRCVPISNHLYFYWYRQILGQKVEFLVSFYNNEISEKSEIFDDQFSVERPDGSNFTLKIRSTKLEDSAMYFCASSEASGRGYNEQFFGPGTRLTVL.

The chain recombines TRBV5-6 with TRBJ2-1; D perhaps matches TRBD2 (5 bases). CDR3 length: 15 amino acids. Germline V gene data show CDR1 as SGHDT and CDR2 as YYEEEE. The germline V and J ends were trimmed by 0 bases and 7 bases, with 14 bases remaining between them. The chain's CDR3 is CASSLGLAYRNEQFF. The CDR3 DNA is TGTGCCAGCAGCTTGGGGCTAGCCTATCGGAATGAGCAGTTCTTC.

The gene calls are TRBV27 and TRBJ2-3, with D unclear. The CDR3 is made up of 13 amino acids. The germline V gene encodes CDR1 MNHEY and CDR2 SMNVEV (reference sequence). The V gene lost 3 bases and the J gene lost 2 bases, with 6 bases spanning the gap. CDR3 in amino acids: CASSFWTTDTQYF. The CDR3 nucleotides are TGTGCCAGCAGTTTTTGGACCACAGATACGCAGTATTTT.

This clone is medium-sized. The chain couples TRBV2 to TRBJ1-3; 7 bases map to TRBD1. This CDR3 has 14 amino acids. With 5 bases clipped from V and 4 bases from J, the junction kept 5 bases outside the gene matches. Germline assignment: CDR1 SNHLY and CDR2 FYNNEI. The CDR3 here is CASSLQGPGNTIYF. The CDR3, as DNA: TGTGCCAGCAGTTTACAGGGGCCGGGAAACACCATATATTTT.

This CDR3 is CASSLDGRAAEQYF. CDR3 DNA: TGTGCCAGCAGTTTAGACGGGAGGGCCGCCGAGCAGTACTTC. The chain uses TRBV27 and TRBJ2-7, with 8 bases fitting TRBD2. Germline CDR1 is MNHEY and CDR2 is SMNVEV (reference sequence). V was pared by 2 bases and J by 6 bases, with 6 bases of the junction left unmatched. There are 14 residues in the CDR3.

The chain carries TRBV12-5 and TRBJ1-2, with D perhaps matching TRBD1 (6 bases). The V end lost 7 bases, the J end lost 2 bases, and 17 bases lay between the germline ends. Germline V gene sequence: CDR1 LGHNT, CDR2 FRNRAP. The CDR3 loop spans 15 amino acids. Here the CDR3 DNA reads TGTGCTAGTGCCTATACAGGGCGCCAAAACTATGGCTACACCTTC. Translation: CASAYTGRQNYGYTF. The full variable domain, rest sourced from reference TRBV12-5 and TRBJ1-2, is DARVTQTPRHKVTEMGQEVTMRCQPILGHNTVFWYRQTMMQGLELLAYFRNRAPLDDSGMPKDRFSAEMPDATLATLKIQPSEPRDSAVYFCASAYTGRQNYGYTFGSGTRLTVV.

The chain joins TRBV7-3 to TRBJ2-3, with 10 bases fitting TRBD2. The CDR3 length is 18 residues. The V gene's germline CDR1 is SGHTA and CDR2 FQGTGA. V shed 1 base and J 8 bases; nucleotides not matched to a gene: 15. The CDR3 here is CASSLKGGFSGGAATQYF. Written as DNA, the CDR3 is TGTGCCAGCAGCTTAAAGGGAGGGTTCAGCGGGGGGGCGGCTACGCAGTATTTT. Full variable domain (outside the CDR3, taken from reference TRBV7-3 and TRBJ2-3): GAGVSQTPSNKVTEKGKYVELRCDPISGHTALYWYRQSLGQGPEFLIYFQGTGAADDSGLPNDRFFAVRPEGSVSTLKIQRTERGDSAVYLCASSLKGGFSGGAATQYFGPGTRLTVL.

This sequence joins TRBV7-6 and TRBJ2-3; D gene uncertain. From germline, CDR1 is SGHVS and CDR2 FNYEAQ. With 3 bases removed from V and 0 bases from J, the gap between germline ends came to 13 bases. CDR3 length equals 16 residues. CDR3 amino acids: CASSFGTVTSTDTQYF. CDR3 in DNA: TGTGCCAGCAGCTTTGGCACAGTCACTAGCACAGATACGCAGTATTTT.

This chain uses TRBV29-1 with TRBJ2-7; TRBD1 matches 11 bases. Germline values: CDR1 SQVTM, CDR2 ANQGSEA. The CDR3 extends over 15 amino acids. V lost 6 bases to trimming and J lost 3 bases; unmatched junction nucleotides: 10. In nucleotides, the CDR3 is TGCAGCGTAGTTCAAACCGGGACAGGGGGCTACGAGCAGTACTTC. Translating it yields CSVVQTGTGGYEQYF.

The sample holds a few counts of this clone. V gene TRBV7-9 combines with J gene TRBJ2-3, with D perhaps being TRBD1 or TRBD2 (6 bases each). Germline V gives CDR1 SEHNR, CDR2 FQNEAQ (reference sequence). This CDR3 region has 15 residues. V was pared by 3 bases and J by 3 bases, with 13 bases between. The chain's CDR3 is CASSFYREETDTQYF. DNA for the CDR3: TGTGCCAGCAGCTTTTACAGGGAGGAAACAGATACGCAGTATTTT. Variable domain in full (rest from reference TRBV7-9 and TRBJ2-3): DTGVSQNPRHKITKRGQNVTFRCDPISEHNRLYWYRQTLGQGPEFLTYFQNEAQLEKSRLLSDRFSAERPKGSFSTLEIQRTEQGDSAMYLCASSFYREETDTQYFGPGTRLTVL.

The rearrangement uses TRBV5-6 and TRBJ2-7; no reliable D call. This CDR3 has 14 residues. V lost 2 bases and J 5 bases, leaving 14 bases between the germline ends. CDR1 and CDR2 (germline): SGHDT, YYEEEE. The CDR3 sequence is CASSFFPVGDEQYF. DNA for the CDR3: TGTGCCAGCAGCTTTTTTCCTGTGGGCGACGAGCAGTACTTC.

The chain employs TRBV28 and TRBJ1-1; the D gene is possibly TRBD1 (5 bases). In germline, CDR1 is MDHEN, CDR2 SYDVKM. The CDR3 is 12 amino acids. Trimming took off 9 bases at V and 4 bases at J, with 12 bases between the two ends. The CDR3 DNA reads as TGTGCCAGTGGGACGGGCGTCACTGAAGCTTTCTTT. It yields the protein CASGTGVTEAFF.